The source of this T cell receptor (beta chain) is a study of blood T cell repertoires in COVID-19. The wider study: Acute-phase and convalescent COVID-19 samples originated in the United States, Italy and Spain.

Clones were sequenced by immunoSEQ multiplex PCR, and TCRdb holds only the in-frame ones, with some missing. The table has around 200,000 clones, approximately 90% seen once; the top ten hold roughly 0.77%. V trimming: 1 base; J trimming: 5 bases; junction bases outside the gene matches: 1. CDR1 LGHDT and CDR2 YNNKEL come from the germline V gene (reference sequence). There are 13 residues in the CDR3. Categorization into cohorts depended on clinical history that participants reported. Sample: PBMCs or T cells enriched from blood (not recorded which). V is TRBV3-1 (or the pseudogene TRBV3-2) and J is TRBJ1-1; 7 positions match TRBD1. The receptor comes from a woman between 18 and 29 years old who had recovered from COVID-19. For the CDR3, the DNA is TGTGCCAGCAGCCAAGCAGGGGGGACTGAAGCTTTCTTT. This sequence encodes CASSQAGGTEAFF.